Listed here are 27 T cell receptor beta chains from one sample, sequenced in a study of blood T cell repertoires in COVID-19. Sequenced by immunoSEQ multiplex PCR; TCRdb stores in-frame clones only, minus some. The sample lists 150,000 or so clones, more than 80% occurring once. The sample comprised peripheral blood. All receptors derive from a woman between 55 and 75 years old with COVID-19, enrolled during active disease.

The chain has TRBV3-1 (or the pseudogene TRBV3-2) and TRBJ2-3; maybe TRBD1 (6 bases). The CDR3 length is 14 residues. Germline V lookup: CDR1 LGHDT, CDR2 YNNKEL (reference sequence). Trimming shortened V by 3 bases and J by 2 bases, and 9 bases separated the two germline ends. The CDR3 loop is CASSHRGPTDTQYF. Here the CDR3 DNA reads TGTGCCAGCAGCCACAGGGGACCCACAGATACGCAGTATTTT.

The gene calls are TRBV7-2 and TRBJ1-5, with D perhaps matching TRBD1 (5 bases). The germline V gene has CDR1 SGHTA and CDR2 FQGNSA. The V gene lost 0 bases and the J gene lost 6 bases, with 9 bases spanning the gap. This CDR3 is 14 amino acids long. CDR3 residues: CASSLAFQGQPQHF. The CDR3 nucleotides are TGTGCCAGCAGCTTAGCCTTTCAGGGTCAGCCCCAGCATTTT.

The V and J genes are TRBV21-1 and TRBJ2-4; TRBD2, the D gene given by the table, was not confirmed from the DNA. TRBV21-1 is an annotated pseudogene. CDR3 size: 14 residues. Written as DNA, the CDR3 is TGTGCCAGCAAAGGCTCCGGGAGCGAAAACATTCAGTACTTC. It translates to CASKGSGSENIQYF.

This chain uses TRBV19 with TRBJ1-5, with TRBD1 identical over 7 bases. Germline V gene sequence: CDR1 LNHDA, CDR2 SQIVND (reference sequence). The J segment lost 2 bases and the V segment lost 5 bases, leaving 9 bases of the junction unmatched. The CDR3 length is 16 residues. In DNA, the CDR3 is TGTGCCAGTAGTCGAGAAGGGGGCTTGGGCAATCAGCCCCAGCATTTT. Amino acids: CASSREGGLGNQPQHF.

The V and J genes are TRBV10-3 and TRBJ2-2; TRBD1 matches 11 bases. CDR1 and CDR2 from the germline V gene are ENHRY and SYGVKD. This CDR3 comprises 14 residues. V dropped 6 bases and J dropped 4; count of bases not matched to a gene: 1. CDR3 coding DNA: TGTGCCATCAGGGGGACAGGGGGCACCGGGGAGCTGTTTTTT. Protein: CAIRGTGGTGELFF.

The gene calls are TRBV2 and TRBJ2-5; 11 positions agree with TRBD1. CDR1 is SNHLY, CDR2 FYNNEI, per germline. Losses at the gene ends were 0 bases for V and 4 bases for J; bases not matched to a gene: 7. The CDR3 length is 17 residues. The CDR3 nucleotides are TGTGCCAGCAGTGAAGCGCTTTGGACAGGGGGCACAGAGACCCAGTACTTC. Protein: CASSEALWTGGTETQYF.

The V and J genes are TRBV11-1 and TRBJ2-7, with D tentatively TRBD1 (7 bases). The germline gives CDR1 SGHAT, CDR2 FQDESV (reference sequence). The CDR3 consists of 13 residues. Trimming cost V 5 bases and J 3 bases, with 11 bases left between them. This CDR3 is CASSHRGGYEQYF. CDR3 in DNA: TGTGCCAGCAGCCACAGGGGAGGCTACGAGCAGTACTTC.

The chain is built from TRBV19 and TRBJ2-1; tentatively, D is TRBD2 (5 bases). Germline assignment: CDR1 LNHDA and CDR2 SQIVND (reference sequence). The CDR3 runs to 15 residues. Trimming took off 7 bases at V and 9 bases at J, with 22 bases between the two ends. The CDR3: CASTPRQGGFGEQFF. DNA of the CDR3: TGTGCCAGTACCCCCAGACAAGGAGGATTCGGTGAGCAGTTCTTC.

V gene TRBV19 combines with J gene TRBJ1-5, with D possibly being TRBD1 (6 bases). Trimming shortened V by 3 bases and J by 3 bases, and 12 bases separated the two germline ends. This CDR3 comprises 15 residues. Germline V lookup: CDR1 LNHDA, CDR2 SQIVND (reference sequence). The CDR3 DNA reads TGTGCCAGTAGTATCAACAGGGACCCCAATCAGCCCCAGCATTTT. It encodes CASSINRDPNQPQHF.

The V gene is TRBV29-1, the J gene TRBJ1-1; D possibly corresponds to TRBD1 (5 bases). The V gene lost 5 bases and the J gene lost 5 bases, with 15 bases spanning the gap. Germline-derived CDR1 and CDR2 are SQVTM and ANQGSEA. The length of the CDR3 is 13 residues. CDR3 in DNA: TGCAGCGTTCGCCAGGGTTCGAGGACTGAAGCTTTCTTT. Protein product: CSVRQGSRTEAFF.

The chain has TRBV30 and TRBJ1-5; unclear D gene. The CDR3 is made up of 12 amino acids. The V end lost 0 bases, the J end lost 6 bases, and 6 bases lay between the germline ends. CDR1 is GTSNPN, CDR2 SVGIG, per germline (reference sequence). CDR3 in DNA: TGTGCCTGGAGTGTATTCAGTCAGCCCCAGCATTTT. Translating it yields CAWSVFSQPQHF.

The DNA of the CDR3 is TGTGCCAGAAGCCCCCCACCAACATTTCACGGGACCCAGCATTTT. It codes for CARSPPPTFHGTQHF. The chain carries TRBV7-5 and TRBJ1-5. TRBV7-5 is reported as a pseudogene. CDR3 length: 15 amino acids.

V and J are TRBV2 and TRBJ1-1; D is ambiguous. The CDR3 extends over 13 amino acids. Germline V gene sequence: CDR1 SNHLY, CDR2 FYNNEI. Trimming pared 6 bases from V and 2 bases from J, leaving 10 bases between. The CDR3 sequence: CASSPEVNTEAFF. The CDR3 nucleotides read TGTGCCAGCAGCCCCGAGGTAAACACTGAAGCTTTCTTT.

The DNA of the CDR3 is TGTGCCAGCAGTTACGGCAAGAACACTGAAGCTTTCTTT. This encodes CASSYGKNTEAFF. The chain is built from TRBV6-5 and TRBJ1-1, with D unresolved. V shed 2 bases and J shed 1 base, with 5 bases lying between them. This CDR3 region has 13 residues. Germline lookup yields CDR1 MNHEY and CDR2 SVGAGI.

This chain links TRBV7-9 with TRBJ1-1, with a weak D call TRBD1 (5 bases). In germline, CDR1 is SEHNR, CDR2 FQNEAQ (reference sequence). The CDR3 is 15 residues long. V lost 4 bases and J 1 base, leaving 13 bases between the germline ends. In nucleotides, the CDR3 is TGTGCCAGCAGCTATCCGACAGTCCGGAACACTGAAGCTTTCTTT. Amino acids: CASSYPTVRNTEAFF.

This sequence joins TRBV3-1 (or the pseudogene TRBV3-2) and TRBJ2-1; tentatively, D is TRBD1 (6 bases). Trimming took 5 bases from V and 10 from J, leaving 18 bases between them. The CDR3 totals 14 residues. Germline assignment: CDR1 LGHDT and CDR2 YNNKEL (reference sequence). CDR3 amino acids: CASSSADRRREQFF. The CDR3 DNA sequence: TGTGCCAGCAGCTCGGCGGACAGACGGAGGGAGCAGTTCTTC.

This chain links TRBV13 with TRBJ1-6, with D hard to call. Germline CDR1 PRHDT, CDR2 FYEKMQ (reference sequence). Trimming removed 5 bases from V and 1 base from J, with 12 bases in between. CDR3 length: 16 amino acids. The CDR3 protein is CASSPTGRSYNSPLHF. CDR3 in DNA: TGTGCCAGCAGCCCCACCGGGAGGTCCTATAATTCACCCCTCCACTTT.

V usage is TRBV6-2 or TRBV6-3 and J usage is TRBJ2-5; TRBD2 aligns across 7 bases. The CDR3 spans 15 residues. V dropped 6 bases and J dropped 4; count of bases not matched to a gene: 11. In germline, CDR1 is MNHEY, CDR2 SVGEGT. The CDR3 DNA reads as TGTGCCAGCAGCCCCAGTCGGACTAGGCGAGAGACCCAGTACTTC. Its protein product is CASSPSRTRRETQYF.

The chain couples TRBV10-3 to TRBJ2-2; D unresolved. V was cut by 8 bases and J by 0 bases, with 10 bases left in between. From germline, CDR1 is ENHRY and CDR2 SYGVKD. The CDR3 loop spans 14 amino acids. CDR3 DNA: TGTGCCATCTCCGTGACACCGAACACCGGGGAGCTGTTTTTT. Translated: CAISVTPNTGELFF.

This chain joins TRBV9 and TRBJ2-7; the match to TRBD2 covers 9 bases. Germline V gene lookup returns CDR1 SGDLS and CDR2 YYNGEE. V was pared by 4 bases and J by 6 bases, with 11 bases of the junction left unmatched. This CDR3 is built from 15 residues. CDR3 amino acids: CASSPQTGTSREQYF. For the CDR3, the DNA is TGTGCCAGCAGCCCGCAGACAGGGACTAGCCGCGAGCAGTACTTC.

The rearrangement uses TRBV5-6 and TRBJ2-1; 13 nucleotides line up with TRBD2. The V segment lost 4 bases and the J segment 3 bases; nucleotides outside the gene matches: 4. The CDR3 covers 16 residues. In germline, CDR1 is SGHDT, CDR2 YYEEEE. The CDR3 region has the DNA TGTGCCAGCAGCGCGGGACTAGCGGGGAGCTACAATGAGCAGTTCTTC. It encodes CASSAGLAGSYNEQFF.

CDR3 DNA sequence: TGTGCCAGCAGCCCACAGCGGTTGGGCAGGGGCGATGAGCAGTTCTTC. It codes for CASSPQRLGRGDEQFF. This sequence joins TRBV7-9 and TRBJ2-1; D may be TRBD1 (6 bases). Between the trimmed V and J ends, which lost 5 bases and 8 bases, there was a span of 22 bases. The CDR3 is 16 amino acids. Germline CDR1 and CDR2: SEHNR and FQNEAQ (reference sequence).

This chain links TRBV1 with TRBJ2-1; the table's TRBD2 call for D was not verified on the DNA. TRBV1 is reported as a pseudogene. The CDR3 has 19 residues. CDR3 in DNA: TGCACCAGCAGCCATGACCACCTCTGGACTAGCGGGGGGTCCAATGAGCAGTTCTTC. It encodes CTSSHDHLWTSGGSNEQFF.

The CDR3 nucleotides read TGTGCCAGCACCCTGGGAGGTAGCGGGGGGGCCAAGGAGACCCAGTACTTC. Protein sequence: CASTLGGSGGAKETQYF. The chain combines TRBV5-4 with TRBJ2-5, with 11 bases lining up with TRBD2. V lost 6 bases, J lost 5 bases, and 15 bases stayed unmatched. Germline values: CDR1 SGHNT, CDR2 YYREEE (reference sequence). This CDR3 has 17 amino acids.

The rearrangement joins TRBV19 to TRBJ2-7; unclear D gene. The CDR3 is made up of 14 amino acids. CDR1 and CDR2 from the germline V gene are LNHDA and SQIVND (reference sequence). Trimming took off 1 base at V and 6 bases at J, with 13 bases between the two ends. In DNA form, the CDR3 reads TGTGCCAGTAGTATAGGTCCAGGAAAAGGCGAGCAGTACTTC. Its translation: CASSIGPGKGEQYF.

This chain links TRBV10-2 with TRBJ2-7; D not certain. CDR3 length: 16 amino acids. V gave up 2 bases and J gave up 1 base, with 15 bases separating them. The germline gives CDR1 WSHSY, CDR2 SAAADI. CDR3 sequence reads: CASSERRQTSSYEQYF. Here the CDR3 DNA reads TGCGCCAGCAGTGAGCGGCGGCAGACGTCATCCTACGAGCAGTACTTC.

The rearrangement links TRBV4-2 to TRBJ2-1, with 7 bases that match TRBD2. Germline loops: CDR1 LGHNA, CDR2 YNFKEQ. V dropped 3 bases and J dropped 5; count of bases not matched to a gene: 4. This CDR3 has 14 amino acids. CDR3 loop: CASSQRRGNNEQFF. CDR3 bases: TGTGCCAGCAGCCAGAGGCGGGGGAACAATGAGCAGTTCTTC.